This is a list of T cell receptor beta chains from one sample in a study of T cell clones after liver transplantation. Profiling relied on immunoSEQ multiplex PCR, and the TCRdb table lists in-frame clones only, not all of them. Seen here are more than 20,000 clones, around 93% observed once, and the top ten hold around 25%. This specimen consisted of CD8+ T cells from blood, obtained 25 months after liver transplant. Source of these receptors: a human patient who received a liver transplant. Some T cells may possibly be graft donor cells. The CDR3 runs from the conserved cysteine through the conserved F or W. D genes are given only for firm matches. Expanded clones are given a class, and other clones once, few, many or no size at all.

CASSDPILAKNIQYF	TGTGCCAGCAGTGACCCCATTCTAGCCAAAAACATTCAGTACTTC	TRBJ2-4	NA	NA	TRBV25-1
CASSHRNGGLMNTEAFF	TGCGCCAGCAGCCACCGCAACGGGGGGTTGATGAACACTGAAGCTTTCTTT	TRBJ1-1	once	NA	TRBV4-1
CSTPGTGGSLRFAFF	TGCAGCACCCCCGGGACAGGGGGCTCCTTACGTTTCGCTTTCTTT	TRBJ1-1	NA	TRBD1	TRBV29-1
CASSGQGQETQYF	TGTGCCAGCTCAGGACAGGGCCAAGAGACCCAGTACTTC	TRBJ2-5	NA	TRBD1	TRBV25-1
CASSYEDSSYEQYF	TGTGCCAGCAGTTACGAGGACAGCTCCTACGAGCAGTACTTC	TRBJ2-7	NA	NA	TRBV6-6
CASRGTRGANVLTF	TGTGCCAGCAGGGGGACGAGAGGGGCCAACGTCCTGACTTTC	TRBJ2-6	NA	NA	TRBV9
CACRGESSYNEQFF	TGTGCCTGTCGGGGGGAGAGCTCCTACAATGAGCAGTTCTTC	TRBJ2-1	once	TRBD2	TRBV19
CASSQGDRVTYEQYF	TGTGCCAGCAGCCAAGGGGACAGGGTGACCTACGAGCAGTACTTC	TRBJ2-7	NA	TRBD1	TRBV16
CASSHDSNQPQHF	TGTGCCAGTTCACACGATAGCAATCAGCCCCAGCATTTT	TRBJ1-5	NA	NA	TRBV6-5
CASSQDLEGEQYF	TGCGCCAGCAGCCAAGATCTAGAGGGCGAGCAGTACTTC	TRBJ2-7	once	NA	TRBV4-3
CAISGLAGSVDTGELFF	TGTGCCATCAGTGGACTAGCGGGGAGTGTCGACACCGGGGAGCTGTTTTTT	TRBJ2-2	NA	TRBD2	TRBV10-3
CASSETGGRETQYF	TGTGCCAGCAGTGAAACAGGGGGCAGAGAGACCCAGTACTTC	TRBJ2-5	NA	TRBD1	TRBV6-1
CAREGGTSGLGEQFF	TGTGCCCGCGAAGGGGGGACTAGCGGTCTTGGGGAGCAGTTCTTC	TRBJ2-1	NA	TRBD2	TRBV30
CASSPGDQPQHF	TGTGCCAGCAGCCCGGGGGATCAGCCCCAGCATTTT	TRBJ1-5	NA	NA	TRBV28
CAISPTFGLPSTDTQYF	TGTGCCATCAGTCCCACCTTCGGACTACCCAGCACAGATACGCAGTATTTT	TRBJ2-3	NA	NA	TRBV10-3
CASSYSIGNAQETQYF	TGTGCCAGCAGTTACTCGATCGGTAACGCACAAGAGACCCAGTACTTC	TRBJ2-5	NA	NA	TRBV6-5
CASGDSWATDTQYF	TGCGCCAGCGGGGACAGCTGGGCCACAGATACGCAGTATTTT	TRBJ2-3	NA	TRBD1	TRBV10-2
CASSLASYGYTF	TGTGCCAGCAGCTTAGCGAGCTATGGCTACACCTTC	TRBJ1-2	NA	NA	TRBV7-9
CASGFAQREVNEQFF	TGTGCTAGTGGTTTTGCTCAGCGGGAGGTCAATGAGCAGTTCTTC	TRBJ2-1	once	TRBD2	TRBV12-5
CASSRDLVGNTEAFF	TGTGCCAGCAGTCGAGACTTGGTCGGGAACACTGAAGCTTTCTTT	TRBJ1-1	NA	NA	TRBV28